This T cell receptor (beta chain) was sequenced in a study of T cell changes during pregnancy in multiple sclerosis (dated by TCRdb to between 2018 and 2021). About the full investigation: Changes in the T cell repertoire over the course of pregnancy were examined in this study in women with multiple sclerosis.

The method was the immunoSEQ multiplex PCR assay. This is the immuneACCESS table as TCRdb keeps it, with only in-frame sequences that have V and J called. A part of the clones is gone; compared with another copy, unresolved V genes explain less than half, and the rest is unexplained. Counted in this sample were about 28,000 clones; approximately 90% of them appeared once. The ten largest clones take up roughly 5% of the sample. As encoded in the germline V gene (reference sequence), CDR1 is LNHDA while CDR2 is SQIVND. Relative to germline, V is 10 bases shorter and J is 5 bases shorter, with 15 bases between their ends. There are 13 amino acids in the CDR3, from cysteine to phenylalanine inclusive. Solely the CDR3 DNA is kept, with 39 bases framed from the first base. The sample holds one count of this clone. Its antigen remains undetermined. It has no much larger one-base neighbor in the sample; base qualities were not kept.

The chain joins TRBV19 to TRBJ1-5; the D gene cannot be named for sure. Sequenced material: peripheral blood, taken in the first trimester of pregnancy. This clonotype was sampled from a female donor in good health, enrolled as a control in a pregnancy study. The DNA is as follows: TGTGCCACAAGTCGCGGGGAGGATCAGCCCCAGCATTTT. The translation is CATSRGEDQPQHF.